What follows are 25 T cell receptor beta chains derived from one specimen sequenced in a study of PD-1 blockade in classical Hodgkin lymphoma. Each patient's relapse followed autologous stem cell transplantation, and brentuximab vedotin exposure varied. Profiled with immunoSEQ multiplex PCR; TCRdb holds only in-frame clones, not every one. Of some 41,000 clones listed, roughly 70% were seen once; the top ten hold approximately 3%. The source was peripheral blood mononuclear cells (PBMCs), collected before the second cycle of nivolumab. Source of these receptors: a human donor with classical Hodgkin lymphoma.

This clone appeared a few times. The rearrangement uses TRBV27 and TRBJ2-7; unclear D gene. Germline V gives CDR1 MNHEY, CDR2 SMNVEV (reference sequence). Trimming took off 0 bases at V and 3 bases at J, with 15 bases between the two ends. The CDR3 runs to 16 residues. This CDR3 reads CASSLSLSGYGYEQYF. The CDR3, as DNA: TGTGCCAGCAGTTTATCGCTGTCCGGATACGGCTACGAGCAGTACTTC.

J is TRBJ2-3 and V is TRBV15; D not certain. Germline lookup yields CDR1 LNHNV and CDR2 YYDKDF (reference sequence). The V and J ends lost 5 bases and 4 bases respectively, with 19 bases between them. The CDR3 runs 16 residues. CDR3 bases: TGTGCCACCAGCTGGAGTCTAGGATCCTTTCCAGATACGCAGTATTTT. Encoded protein: CATSWSLGSFPDTQYF.

The chain couples TRBV15 to TRBJ2-1; TRBD2 matches at 9 bases. In germline, CDR1 is LNHNV, CDR2 YYDKDF (reference sequence). The CDR3 has 17 residues. Germline trimming cut 5 bases from V and 6 bases from J; bases unmatched to any gene: 14. The CDR3 DNA follows: TGTGCCACCAGCGGTGGGGTAGCTAGCGGGAAGGGCAATGAGCAGTTCTTC. As protein: CATSGGVASGKGNEQFF.

This chain links TRBV12-5 with TRBJ1-2; TRBD1 aligns across 9 bases. The CDR3 loop spans 16 amino acids. J was trimmed by 2 bases and V by 4 bases; bases with no gene match: 8. In germline, CDR1 is LGHNT, CDR2 FRNRAP. The CDR3 DNA is TGTGCTAGTGGTTCCCCGGGACAGGGAATAAACTATGGCTACACCTTC. This translates into CASGSPGQGINYGYTF.

This chain joins TRBV15 and TRBJ2-3, with TRBD1 matching over 8 bases. J was trimmed by 3 bases and V by 3 bases; bases with no gene match: 11. This CDR3 is built from 17 residues. Germline V gives CDR1 LNHNV, CDR2 YYDKDF (reference sequence). CDR3 coding DNA: TGTGCCACCAGCAGCCTAAGGACAGGGAGTATTACAGATACGCAGTATTTT. Translating it yields CATSSLRTGSITDTQYF. Full variable domain (rest looked up from reference TRBV15 and TRBJ2-3): DAMVIQNPRYQVTQFGKPVTLSCSQTLNHNVMYWYQQKSSQAPKLLFHYYDKDFNNEADTPDNFQSRRPNTSFCFLDIRSPGLGDTAMYLCATSSLRTGSITDTQYFGPGTRLTVL.

This clone is termed medium-sized. The rearrangement uses TRBV9 and TRBJ2-7; 7 bases agree with TRBD1. With V trimmed by 5 bases and J by 4 bases, 15 bases remained unmatched. Germline values: CDR1 SGDLS, CDR2 YYNGEE. The CDR3 has 16 amino acids. This chain's CDR3 is CASSGKRGGLEYEQYF. CDR3 DNA sequence: TGTGCCAGCAGTGGGAAAAGAGGGGGCTTAGAGTACGAGCAGTACTTC.

On this clone: Germline and junction disagree at one end, which may indicate a read error. V and J are TRBV2 and TRBJ1-6; D is unresolved. This CDR3 has 12 amino acids. Germline assignment: CDR1 SNHLY and CDR2 FYNNEI. In DNA form, the CDR3 reads TGCGACCAAGGGCGCAGAAATTCACCCCTCCACTTT. Encoded protein: CDQGRRNSPLHF.

V is TRBV27 and J is TRBJ1-2; D gene ambiguous. V lost 5 bases, J lost 4 bases, and 17 bases lay in between. The CDR3 loop spans 15 amino acids. Germline V gene lookup returns CDR1 MNHEY and CDR2 SMNVEV (reference sequence). CDR3 DNA sequence: TGTGCCAGCAGTCCATTTACCAACTCTGGCTATGGCTACACCTTC. Translation: CASSPFTNSGYGYTF.

The chain uses TRBV18 and TRBJ2-7; a possible D gene is TRBD1 (5 bases). The CDR3 loop spans 13 amino acids. Between the trimmed V and J ends, which lost 6 bases and 4 bases, there was a span of 13 bases. Germline CDR1 and CDR2: KGHSH and LQKENI. CDR3 nucleotides: TGTGCCAGCTCGGGGAAGACAGTTTACGAGCAGTACTTC. It is translated as CASSGKTVYEQYF.

The genes are TRBV9 and TRBJ1-1, with 7 nucleotides matching TRBD1. CDR1 and CDR2 from the germline V gene are SGDLS and YYNGEE. V lost 1 base to trimming and J lost 4 bases; unmatched junction nucleotides: 13. The CDR3 is 17 amino acids. The CDR3 spells CASSVWEGASASTEAFF. CDR3 DNA sequence: TGTGCCAGCAGCGTATGGGAGGGGGCTTCGGCGAGCACTGAAGCTTTCTTT.

V and J are TRBV7-3 and TRBJ2-1, with D maybe TRBD2 (5 bases). This CDR3 is 16 amino acids long. The germline CDR1 and CDR2 sequences are SGHTA and FQGTGA. Trimming stripped 0 bases from V and 0 bases from J, with 9 bases between. CDR3 DNA sequence: TGTGCCAGCAGCTTAACGACGGGGAGCTCCTACAATGAGCAGTTCTTC. Translated: CASSLTTGSSYNEQFF.

The chain uses TRBV7-3 and TRBJ1-2; 7 bases match TRBD1. Trimming at V came to 0 bases and at J to 8 bases, leaving 3 bases not matched to a gene. The germline CDR1 and CDR2 sequences are SGHTA and FQGTGA. CDR3 length: 13 amino acids. The CDR3 sequence is CASSLTAGGGYTF. Here the CDR3 DNA reads TGTGCCAGCAGCTTAACTGCAGGGGGAGGCTACACCTTC.

V usage is TRBV28 and J usage is TRBJ1-4; the D gene is possibly TRBD1 (5 bases). CDR1 MDHEN and CDR2 SYDVKM come from the germline V gene. The V end lost 5 bases, the J end lost 7 bases, and 14 bases lay between the germline ends. The CDR3 length is 14 residues. The CDR3 region is CASSPQDRREKLFF. CDR3 nucleotides: TGTGCCAGCAGTCCACAGGATCGGCGTGAAAAACTGTTTTTT.

The chain recombines TRBV7-2 with TRBJ2-7, with D unclear. The V end lost 4 bases, the J end lost 0 bases, and 4 bases lay between the germline ends. In germline, CDR1 is SGHTA, CDR2 FQGNSA. This CDR3 contains 12 residues. The CDR3 nucleotides are TGTGCCAGCAGCTCTTACTCCTACGAGCAGTACTTC. This codes for CASSSYSYEQYF.

The chain uses TRBV28 and TRBJ1-3; 7 bases match TRBD1. The trim removed 11 bases at V and 3 bases at J, leaving 7 bases unmatched. Germline V CDR1 and CDR2: MDHEN, SYDVKM. CDR3 length: 13 residues. The CDR3 coding sequence is TGTGCCGGCAACGACAGGGATGGAAACACCATATATTTT. Protein product: CAGNDRDGNTIYF.

The CDR3 here is CAWSGGVNTEAFF. CDR3 bases: TGTGCCTGGAGTGGGGGGGTGAACACTGAAGCTTTCTTT. The J gene is TRBJ1-1, the V gene TRBV30; D perhaps matches TRBD1 (5 bases). The CDR3 has 13 residues. V was pared by 1 base and J by 0 bases, with 6 bases between. Germline assignment: CDR1 GTSNPN and CDR2 SVGIG (reference sequence).

This clone was detected only a few times. The chain combines TRBV7-9 with TRBJ2-5; the D gene is possibly TRBD2 (7 bases). CDR3 length equals 15 residues. V lost 5 bases, J lost 4 bases, and 17 bases lay in between. From germline, CDR1 is SEHNR and CDR2 FQNEAQ (reference sequence). The CDR3 DNA reads as TGTGCCAGCAGCGGGGCCAGGGGCGGGGGAGAGACCCAGTACTTC. It yields the protein CASSGARGGGETQYF.

In the case of this clone: A junction boundary mismatches the germline segment, possibly from a read error. The chain has TRBV18 and TRBJ2-7; TRBD2 agrees at 9 bases. The CDR3 loop spans 15 amino acids. Germline V gene lookup returns CDR1 KGHSH and CDR2 LQKENI. The CDR3 loop is CASSPNSGGSSEQYF. Written as DNA, the CDR3 is TGTGCCAGCTCACCTAATAGCGGGGGCTCCTCCGAGCAGTACTTC.

The genes are TRBV27 and TRBJ1-2, with D perhaps matching TRBD1 (5 bases). The CDR3 covers 13 residues. Germline CDR1 is MNHEY and CDR2 is SMNVEV (reference sequence). Deletions cut 0 bases from V and 7 bases from J, with 9 bases between. The CDR3, as DNA: TGTGCCAGCAGTTTATCGATCGGGGGTGGCTACACCTTC. Protein: CASSLSIGGGYTF.

The rearrangement joins TRBV6-5 to TRBJ1-6; no definite D call. The CDR3 sequence is 14 residues long. Germline values: CDR1 MNHEY, CDR2 SVGAGI. Deletions cut 2 bases from V and 9 bases from J, with 11 bases between. CDR3 sequence reads: CASSYPPPSSPLHF. CDR3 DNA sequence: TGTGCCAGCAGTTACCCCCCACCCAGTTCACCCCTCCACTTT.

This clone was observed a few times. V usage is TRBV5-6 and J usage is TRBJ2-2; the D is unclear. Trimming removed 4 bases at V and 2 bases at J, with 9 bases between. The CDR3 has 14 residues. CDR1 SGHDT and CDR2 YYEEEE come from the germline V gene. The CDR3 DNA reads TGTGCCAGCAGCCCACCTACTAACACCGGGGAGCTGTTTTTT. Encoded protein: CASSPPTNTGELFF.

The rearrangement uses TRBV28 and TRBJ1-1, with a weak D call TRBD1 (5 bases). This CDR3 spans 14 amino acids. Germline assignment: CDR1 MDHEN and CDR2 SYDVKM. Trimming removed 5 bases at V and 0 bases at J, with 10 bases between. The CDR3 protein is CASSPGQLNTEAFF. The CDR3 region has the DNA TGTGCCAGCAGTCCGGGGCAGCTGAACACTGAAGCTTTCTTT.

This clone occurred once. This sequence joins TRBV30 and TRBJ2-1; no reliable D call. Germline lookup yields CDR1 GTSNPN and CDR2 SVGIG (reference sequence). Trimming removed 7 bases at V and 3 bases at J, with 10 bases between. This CDR3 is 12 amino acids long. CDR3 nucleotides: TGTGCCTTTCGAGCGTACTACAATGAGCAGTTCTTC. Protein: CAFRAYYNEQFF.

The chain couples TRBV28 to TRBJ1-5; 7 positions match TRBD1. Germline CDR1 MDHEN, CDR2 SYDVKM. V shed 7 bases, J shed 3 bases, and the junction held 12 bases outside the gene matches. This CDR3 has 16 amino acids. CDR3 sequence reads: CASTDPDRVDNQPQHF. The CDR3 bases are TGTGCCAGCACTGACCCAGACAGGGTGGACAATCAGCCCCAGCATTTT.

The chain employs TRBV11-1 and TRBJ1-1, with a possible D match to TRBD1 (6 bases). V was shortened by 4 bases and J by 3 bases, with 9 bases between the two germline ends. The CDR3 is made up of 13 amino acids. Germline-derived CDR1 and CDR2 are SGHAT and FQDESV (reference sequence). The CDR3 loop is CASSWGLDTEAFF. CDR3 sequence (DNA): TGTGCCAGCAGCTGGGGGCTTGACACTGAAGCTTTCTTT.